This T cell receptor (beta chain) was recorded in a study of tumor-infiltrating lymphocytes in oesophageal squamous cell carcinoma. This CDR3 comprises 15 residues. Germline CDR1 reads SGHVS; CDR2 reads FNYEAQ. From the PCR reads, TCRdb called clonotypes with MiXCR, one entry per CDR3 protein. The data hold roughly 9,000 distinct CDR3 sequences, with around three fifths observed a single time. The sample taken for sequencing was esophageal tumor tissue. This clonotype was obtained from a female donor with esophageal squamous cell carcinoma. The chain combines TRBV7-6 with TRBJ2-4; TRBD1 matches at 12 bases. The DNA matches TRBJ2-7 better at its end, which makes the J call doubtful. Written as DNA, the CDR3 is TGTGCCAGCAGCCTCGGGGGACAGGGGGCCCACGAGCAGTACTTC. Translation: CASSLGGQGAHEQYF.